Presented here are 9 T cell receptor beta chains from one specimen sequenced in a study of metastatic and nonmetastatic thyroid tumors. No treatment of any kind had been given to any patient before thyroid surgery. Using MiXCR, TCRdb reanalyzed the PCR reads. There are 32,000 or so clones in the sample; about a sixth occur only once, and roughly 6.2% lies in the top ten. What was sequenced was blood. These receptor sequences come from a male donor with papillary thyroid cancer or a benign thyroid nodule (not recorded which). Some clones in this sample may be carry-over from other donors' samples.

The table lists this clone with a few counts. The V and J genes are TRBV6-4 and TRBJ2-3, with 11 bases fitting TRBD2. Germline CDR1 and CDR2: MRHNA and SNTAGT. The CDR3 runs 16 residues. The J segment lost 7 bases and the V segment lost 5 bases, leaving 11 bases of the junction unmatched. CDR3 DNA: TGTGCCAGCAGTCCCGGGACTAGCGGCAGTGCATATACGCAGTATTTT. Its protein product is CASSPGTSGSAYTQYF.

This clone was counted between two and nine times. The V call is TRBV12-3 or TRBV12-4, the J call TRBJ2-1; 15 nucleotides align to TRBD2. Unmatched junction bases numbered 2, after V lost 8 bases and J lost 0 bases. This CDR3 comprises 16 residues. CDR3 in amino acids: CASGTSGGSSYNEQFF. In DNA form, the CDR3 reads TGTGCCAGCGGGACTAGCGGGGGGAGCTCCTACAATGAGCAGTTCTTC.

Many counts were recorded for this clone. The rearrangement links TRBV24-1 to TRBJ2-1; D possibly corresponds to TRBD2 (5 bases). The V end lost 4 bases, the J end lost 7 bases, and 16 bases lay between the germline ends. Germline assignment: CDR1 KGHDR and CDR2 SFDVKD. This CDR3 is built from 15 residues. In DNA, the CDR3 is TGTGCCACCAGTGACCCAGGAAGTCCGGGGAATGAGCAGTTCTTC. Translated: CATSDPGSPGNEQFF.

Judged by abundance, this clone is medium-sized. Here the CDR3 reads CASSEQGRNQPQHF. The CDR3 nucleotides are TGTGCCAGCAGTGAACAGGGTAGGAACCAGCCCCAGCATTTT. This rearrangement joins TRBV2 to TRBJ1-5; TRBD1 is a possible D gene (5 bases). V dropped 2 bases and J dropped 7 bases, with 12 bases sitting between them. This CDR3 is built from 14 residues. Germline CDR1 and CDR2: SNHLY and FYNNEI.

This clone is medium-sized within its sample. The chain combines TRBV12-3 or TRBV12-4 with TRBJ2-3; D is possibly TRBD2 (6 bases). The CDR3 is made up of 16 amino acids. V was shortened by 1 base and J by 3 bases, with 14 bases between the two germline ends. The CDR3: CASSLEQLLATDTQYF. In DNA, the CDR3 is TGTGCCAGCAGTTTAGAACAGTTACTAGCTACAGATACGCAGTATTTT.

This sequence joins TRBV7-6 and TRBJ1-5; D possibly corresponds to TRBD1 (6 bases). CDR3 size: 18 residues. Germline V gene data show CDR1 as SGHVS and CDR2 as FNYEAQ. V lost 1 base to trimming and J lost 1 base, with 17 bases between them. As DNA, the CDR3 is TGTGCCAGCAGCTTAGAGGGGGGGAGGGCGAGAAGCAATCAGCCCCAGCATTTT. Residues: CASSLEGGRARSNQPQHF.

In this sample, this clone turned up many times. V gene TRBV25-1 combines with J gene TRBJ2-3, with a weak D call TRBD1 (6 bases). Germline V CDR1 and CDR2: MGHDK, SYGVNS. Deletions cut 6 bases from V and 2 bases from J, with 15 bases between. The CDR3 totals 15 residues. The CDR3 bases are TGTGCCAGCAGGGAGACAGGCTATACCACAGATACGCAGTATTTT. Its translation is CASRETGYTTDTQYF.

This clone is medium-sized within its sample. This chain joins TRBV12-3 or TRBV12-4 and TRBJ1-2, with unresolved D. The CDR3 is made up of 12 amino acids. V lost 7 bases and J 8 bases, leaving 14 bases between the germline ends. CDR3 nucleotide sequence: TGTGCCAGCAATACTGCGTCCGGCGGCTACACCTTC. This gives the protein CASNTASGGYTF.

The sample holds many counts of this clone. J is TRBJ2-5 and V is TRBV12-5, with D perhaps TRBD1 (6 bases). Trimming removed 6 bases at V and 5 bases at J, with 31 bases between. The CDR3 is 19 residues long. CDR1 is LGHNT and CDR2 is FRNRAP in the germline V gene. The CDR3 DNA sequence: TGTGCTAGTGGACCTGTAACCGCCAGGGGCCCTGGAATTCAGGAGACCCAGTACTTC. Translating it yields CASGPVTARGPGIQETQYF. The full variable domain, rest sourced from reference TRBV12-5 and TRBJ2-5, is DARVTQTPRHKVTEMGQEVTMRCQPILGHNTVFWYRQTMMQGLELLAYFRNRAPLDDSGMPKDRFSAEMPDATLATLKIQPSEPRDSAVYFCASGPVTARGPGIQETQYFGPGTRLLVL.